This T cell receptor (beta chain) comes out of a study of cytomegalovirus exposure and HLA in healthy donors. Study-wide findings and caveats: More than 15,000 TCR beta sequences were associated with HLA alleles at 0.05 false discovery rate in a later analysis.

Vbeta (60) and Jbeta (13) primers were used in the PCR. Produced via immunoSEQ multiplex PCR; TCRdb's table is partial and in-frame only. The data show around 150,000 clones, 76% seen once. With regard to this clone: Its antigen is still unknown.

With 3 bases removed from V and 6 bases from J, the gap between germline ends came to 11 bases. CDR1 is SEHNR, CDR2 FQNEAQ, per germline (reference sequence). The CDR3 sequence is 14 residues long. This sequence joins TRBV7-9 and TRBJ1-4; D gene uncertain. The sample consisted of PBMCs. This sequence was found in a male donor in good health and CMV-seronegative. The DNA of the CDR3 is TGTGCCAGCAGCTTGATGGGAGGGTATGAAAAACTGTTTTTT. Translating it yields CASSLMGGYEKLFF. Complete variable domain (other parts from reference TRBV7-9 and TRBJ1-4): DTGVSQNPRHKITKRGQNVTFRCDPISEHNRLYWYRQTLGQGPEFLTYFQNEAQLEKSRLLSDRFSAERPKGSFSTLEIQRTEQGDSAMYLCASSLMGGYEKLFFGSGTQLSVL.